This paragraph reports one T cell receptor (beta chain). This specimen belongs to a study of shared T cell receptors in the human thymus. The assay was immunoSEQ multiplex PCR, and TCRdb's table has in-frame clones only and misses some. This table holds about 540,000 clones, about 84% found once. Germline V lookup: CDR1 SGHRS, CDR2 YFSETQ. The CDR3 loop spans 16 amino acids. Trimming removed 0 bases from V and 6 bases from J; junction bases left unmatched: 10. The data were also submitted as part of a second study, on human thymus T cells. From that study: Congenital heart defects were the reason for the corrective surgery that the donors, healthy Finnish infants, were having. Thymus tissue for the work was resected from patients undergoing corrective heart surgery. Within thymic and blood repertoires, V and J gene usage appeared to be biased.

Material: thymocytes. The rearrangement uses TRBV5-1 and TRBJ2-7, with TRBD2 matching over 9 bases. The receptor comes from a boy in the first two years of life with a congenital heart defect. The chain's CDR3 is CASSLETSGFYCEQYF. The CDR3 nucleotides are TGCGCCAGCAGCTTGGAGACTAGCGGCTTCTACTGCGAGCAGTACTTC.